Each of the 14 T cell receptor beta chains below was sequenced from the same sample in a study of metastatic and nonmetastatic thyroid tumors. Via MiXCR, TCRdb re-called the PCR reads. Of tens of thousands of clones listed, about an eighth are singletons. Patients underwent thyroid surgery, and none had received any treatment before it. The sample was blood. All receptors derive from a female donor with papillary thyroid cancer or a benign thyroid nodule (not recorded which). Some clones in this sample may be carry-over from other donors' samples.

This clone was seen ten or more times. The gene calls are TRBV28 and TRBJ1-6; tentatively, D is TRBD1 (5 bases). The V end was cut by 5 bases, the J end by 0 bases, with 14 bases between. The CDR3 sequence is 17 residues long. Germline V lookup: CDR1 MDHEN, CDR2 SYDVKM. CDR3 loop: CASSPVDIDSYNSPLHF. Written as DNA, the CDR3 is TGTGCCAGCAGTCCCGTGGACATAGACTCCTATAATTCACCCCTCCACTTT.

At least ten counts were recorded for this clone. The gene calls are TRBV6-2 or TRBV6-3 and TRBJ2-5, with TRBD2 identical over 7 bases. CDR3 length: 15 residues. Germline V gives CDR1 MNHEY, CDR2 SVGEGT. J lost 4 bases, V lost 3 bases, and 8 bases had no gene match. CDR3 DNA sequence: TGTGCCAGCAGTTATACGGCGGGAGCTGGAGAGACCCAGTACTTC. Its translation is CASSYTAGAGETQYF.

Many counts were recorded for this clone. The chain has TRBV5-4 and TRBJ1-2; D is perhaps TRBD1 (6 bases). The germline gives CDR1 SGHNT, CDR2 YYREEE (reference sequence). V was shortened by 0 bases and J by 3 bases, with 12 bases between the two germline ends. The CDR3 totals 15 residues. The CDR3 spells CASSLGQATYYGYTF. The CDR3 coding sequence is TGTGCCAGCAGCTTGGGACAGGCAACTTACTATGGCTACACCTTC.

This clone was counted only a few times. V is TRBV6-5 and J is TRBJ1-3, with D tentatively TRBD1 (5 bases). There are 18 residues in the CDR3. Trimming shortened V by 0 bases and J by 4 bases, and 19 bases separated the two germline ends. CDR1 MNHEY and CDR2 SVGAGI come from the germline V gene. CDR3 residues: CASSYSKNSRARGNTIYF. The CDR3 DNA follows: TGTGCCAGCAGTTACTCGAAGAACTCCAGGGCGCGAGGAAACACCATATATTTT.

The chain combines TRBV11-2 with TRBJ2-7, with TRBD2 identical over 12 bases. The germline CDR1 and CDR2 sequences are SGHAT and FQNNGV. The V segment lost 2 bases and the J segment 2 bases; nucleotides outside the gene matches: 16. There are 20 residues in the CDR3. DNA for the CDR3: TGTGCCAGCAGCTTACTTCTATGGACTAGCGGGATTAGGGAAACCTACGAGCAGTACTTC. It encodes CASSLLLWTSGIRETYEQYF.

This clone occurred many times. The chain has TRBV19 and TRBJ1-5; D may be TRBD1 (6 bases). Germline V gene lookup returns CDR1 LNHDA and CDR2 SQIVND (reference sequence). Deletions cut 5 bases from V and 2 bases from J, with 10 bases between. The length of the CDR3 is 14 residues. Here the CDR3 reads CASSLQGGNQPQHF. The CDR3, as DNA: TGTGCCAGTAGTTTACAGGGAGGCAATCAGCCCCAGCATTTT.

This clone was found a few times. Given a much more abundant clone one base away, this may be a read error. This sequence joins TRBV25-1 and TRBJ2-1; D unclear. The V and J ends lost 1 base and 6 bases respectively, with 7 bases between them. CDR1 is MGHDK and CDR2 is SYGVNS in the germline V gene. The CDR3 consists of 13 residues. The CDR3 DNA sequence: TGTGCCAGCAGTGAATGGTGGGGCAATGAGCAGTTCTTC. The encoded protein is CASSEWWGNEQFF.

This clone was detected ten times or more. V and J are TRBV20-1 and TRBJ2-5; D is uncertain. CDR1 and CDR2 from the germline V gene are DFQATT and SNEGSKA (reference sequence). V was shortened by 6 bases and J by 4 bases, with 18 bases between the two germline ends. The CDR3 length is 14 residues. The CDR3 reads CSATPQWLRETQYF. CDR3 nucleotides: TGCAGTGCCACCCCCCAGTGGCTGAGAGAGACCCAGTACTTC.

The chain combines TRBV6-6 with TRBJ2-1, with D perhaps TRBD2 (6 bases). Trimming took off 0 bases at V and 5 bases at J, with 14 bases between the two ends. The CDR3 is 16 amino acids. CDR1 is MNHNY and CDR2 is SVGAGI in the germline V gene (reference sequence). In DNA form, the CDR3 reads TGTGCCAGCAGTTACTCGCCGGGAGCGATGAACAATGAGCAGTTCTTC. Translating gives CASSYSPGAMNNEQFF.

Ten or more counts support this clone. The rearrangement joins TRBV5-6 to TRBJ2-7; D not resolved. The length of the CDR3 is 11 residues. Germline V gene sequence: CDR1 SGHDT, CDR2 YYEEEE. V dropped 1 base and J dropped 6 bases, with 5 bases sitting between them. The CDR3 DNA reads as TGTGCCAGCAGCTTGACGTCCGAGCAGTACTTC. Its protein is CASSLTSEQYF.

This clone appeared many times. The rearrangement uses TRBV2 and TRBJ2-3; D call uncertain. The V end was cut by 4 bases, the J end by 0 bases, with 5 bases between. This CDR3 contains 13 residues. The germline V gene encodes CDR1 SNHLY and CDR2 FYNNEI. The CDR3 DNA reads TGTGCCAGCAGTGGGGCGAGCACAGATACGCAGTATTTT. Its translation: CASSGASTDTQYF.

This clone was recorded at least ten times. The rearrangement links TRBV20-1 to TRBJ1-2; D gene unclear. Trimming left V 3 bases short and J 2 bases short, with 19 bases between. This CDR3 has 16 amino acids. CDR1 is DFQATT, CDR2 SNEGSKA, per germline (reference sequence). The CDR3, as DNA: TGCAGTGCTAGTCGGCGGGATCGGGGTTCCAACTATGGCTACACCTTC. Its translation is CSASRRDRGSNYGYTF.

This clone was detected ten times or more. This chain uses TRBV5-5 with TRBJ2-7, with D perhaps TRBD1 (5 bases). Between the trimmed V and J ends, which lost 0 bases and 6 bases, there was a span of 10 bases. Germline V gives CDR1 SGHKS, CDR2 YYEKEE (reference sequence). This CDR3 spans 13 amino acids. The CDR3 sequence: CASSLVQGSEQYF. In DNA, the CDR3 is TGTGCCAGCAGCTTGGTGCAGGGATCCGAGCAGTACTTC. Full variable domain (rest looked up from reference TRBV5-5 and TRBJ2-7): DAGVTQSPTHLIKTRGQQVTLRCSPISGHKSVSWYQQVLGQGPQFIFQYYEKEERGRGNFPDRFSARQFPNYSSELNVNALLLGDSALYLCASSLVQGSEQYFGPGTRLTVT.

This clone showed up many times. This chain links TRBV14 with TRBJ2-7; D may correspond to TRBD1 or TRBD2 (5 bases each). CDR1 SGHDN and CDR2 FVKESK come from the germline V gene. Trimming took 4 bases from V and 2 from J, leaving 15 bases between them. The CDR3 spans 15 residues. The CDR3 DNA sequence: TGTGCCAGCAGCCGCACAGGACGGGGCCCCTACGAGCAGTACTTC. It translates to CASSRTGRGPYEQYF. The full variable domain, its missing parts supplied by reference TRBV14 and TRBJ2-7, is EAGVTQFPSHSVIEKGQTVTLRCDPISGHDNLYWYRRVMGKEIKFLLHFVKESKQDESGMPNNRFLAERTGGTYSTLKVQPAELEDSGVYFCASSRTGRGPYEQYFGPGTRLTVT.